The 14 T cell receptor beta chains reported below all come from one sample, sequenced in a study of cytomegalovirus exposure and HLA in healthy donors. It was with 60 Vbeta and 13 Jbeta primers that the PCR ran. Produced via immunoSEQ multiplex PCR; TCRdb's table is partial and in-frame only. The table for this sample gives roughly 60,000 clones. Sequenced material: PBMCs. Source of these receptors: a woman aged 18-30 years in good health and CMV-seronegative.

The rearrangement joins TRBV5-6 to TRBJ2-7, with D perhaps matching TRBD1 (5 bases). The CDR3 length is 13 residues. CDR1 is SGHDT, CDR2 YYEEEE, per germline. The germline V and J ends were trimmed by 0 bases and 5 bases, with 9 bases remaining between them. The CDR3 sequence: CASSLGARDEQYF. CDR3 nucleotides: TGTGCCAGCAGCTTGGGGGCCAGGGACGAGCAGTACTTC.

V and J are TRBV6-6 and TRBJ2-7, with a tentative D call TRBD1 (5 bases). The CDR3 contains 13 residues. Deletions cut 6 bases from V and 5 bases from J, with 14 bases between. Germline assignment: CDR1 MNHNY and CDR2 SVGAGI (reference sequence). The CDR3 protein is CASREQGFDEQYF. CDR3 coding DNA: TGTGCCAGCAGGGAGCAGGGCTTTGACGAGCAGTACTTC.

Remarks on this clone: At the DNA level, this CDR3 is encoded by other sequences in the same sample as well. V usage is TRBV7-9 and J usage is TRBJ2-1; 7 bases match TRBD2. This CDR3 has 13 amino acids. The V segment lost 5 bases and the J segment 7 bases; nucleotides outside the gene matches: 5. Germline CDR1 SEHNR, CDR2 FQNEAQ (reference sequence). In nucleotides, the CDR3 is TGTGCCAGCAGCCTGGGAGGGCGGAATGAGCAGTTCTTC. This sequence encodes CASSLGGRNEQFF.

The rearrangement joins TRBV30 to TRBJ1-2; TRBD1 matches 7 bases. CDR1 GTSNPN and CDR2 SVGIG come from the germline V gene (reference sequence). The V gene end was trimmed by 3 bases and the J gene end by 3 bases; junction bases not matched to a gene: 7. This CDR3 contains 14 residues. CDR3: CAWSRTGVDYGYTF. CDR3 bases: TGTGCCTGGAGCCGAACAGGGGTGGACTATGGCTACACCTTC. The full variable domain, in which reference TRBV30 and TRBJ1-2 provide the parts outside the CDR3, is SQTIHQWPATLVQPVGSPLSLECTVEGTSNPNLYWYRQAAGRGLQLLFYSVGIGQISSEVPQNLSASRPQDRQFILSSKKLLLSDSGFYLCAWSRTGVDYGYTFGSGTRLTVV.

The chain combines TRBV18 with TRBJ1-1; D unresolved. The germline V gene has CDR1 KGHSH and CDR2 LQKENI. Trimming left V 3 bases short and J 5 bases short, with 7 bases between. The CDR3 has 12 amino acids. The CDR3 protein is CASSPEGTEAFF. In nucleotides, the CDR3 is TGTGCCAGCTCACCGGAGGGAACTGAAGCTTTCTTT.

The genes are TRBV7-9 and TRBJ2-2; no clear D gene. This CDR3 has 14 residues. Germline V CDR1 and CDR2: SEHNR, FQNEAQ (reference sequence). V shed 0 bases and J shed 3 bases, with 5 bases lying between them. The CDR3 spells CASSLAGYTGELFF. DNA for the CDR3: TGTGCCAGCAGCTTAGCGGGCTACACCGGGGAGCTGTTTTTT.

This chain uses TRBV6-5 with TRBJ1-5; maybe TRBD1 (6 bases). The CDR3 is 15 amino acids. V was cut by 8 bases and J by 2 bases, with 16 bases left in between. CDR1 MNHEY and CDR2 SVGAGI come from the germline V gene. The CDR3 DNA sequence: TGTGCCAGCCGGGACAAGCCCTTGGGCAATCAGCCCCAGCATTTT. Residues: CASRDKPLGNQPQHF.

This chain uses TRBV4-2 with TRBJ2-4; no clear D. V dropped 0 bases and J dropped 2 bases, with 8 bases sitting between them. The CDR3 totals 15 residues. Germline values: CDR1 LGHNA, CDR2 YNFKEQ. CDR3 DNA sequence: TGTGCCAGCAGCCAAGACGTCACTACCAAAAACATTCAGTACTTC. Amino acids: CASSQDVTTKNIQYF.

This chain links TRBV29-1 with TRBJ2-7, with D unresolved. Germline CDR1 reads SQVTM; CDR2 reads ANQGSEA. This CDR3 has 14 residues. Between the trimmed V and J ends, which lost 4 bases and 0 bases, there was a span of 13 bases. This CDR3 reads CSVGPGLSSYEQYF. For the CDR3, the DNA is TGCAGCGTTGGACCGGGTCTGAGCTCCTACGAGCAGTACTTC.

V and J are TRBV9 and TRBJ2-7; TRBD2 matches 9 bases. The J segment lost 3 bases and the V segment lost 0 bases, leaving 4 bases of the junction unmatched. CDR3 size: 15 residues. CDR1 is SGDLS and CDR2 is YYNGEE in the germline V gene. CDR3 loop: CASSVDSGGLYEQYF. The CDR3 coding sequence is TGTGCCAGCAGCGTAGATAGCGGGGGCCTCTACGAGCAGTACTTC. The full variable domain, rest sourced from reference TRBV9 and TRBJ2-7, is DSGVTQTPKHLITATGQRVTLRCSPRSGDLSVYWYQQSLDQGLQFLIQYYNGEERAKGNILERFSAQQFPDLHSELNLSSLELGDSALYFCASSVDSGGLYEQYFGPGTRLTVT.

Here the CDR3 reads CASSARLAGYTDTQYF. CDR3 DNA: TGTGCCAGCAGCGCTCGACTAGCGGGGTACACAGATACGCAGTATTTT. The chain recombines TRBV11-1 with TRBJ2-3; 11 nucleotides agree with TRBD2. The CDR3 totals 16 residues. V shed 5 bases, J shed 2 bases, and the junction held 6 bases outside the gene matches. Germline V gives CDR1 SGHAT, CDR2 FQDESV (reference sequence).

The chain combines TRBV19 with TRBJ2-3, with D perhaps TRBD2 (5 bases). Trimming left V 7 bases short and J 8 bases short, with 25 bases between. The germline V gene has CDR1 LNHDA and CDR2 SQIVND (reference sequence). This CDR3 is built from 16 residues. This chain's CDR3 is CASTQRGLERTGTQYF. The CDR3, as DNA: TGTGCCAGTACCCAAAGAGGACTGGAGCGGACGGGTACGCAGTATTTT.

The rearrangement uses TRBV6-5 and TRBJ2-2; D is unresolved. CDR3 length: 16 amino acids. V was pared by 0 bases and J by 1 base, with 9 bases between. Germline loops: CDR1 MNHEY, CDR2 SVGAGI. This chain's CDR3 is CASSYSWPKNTGELFF. CDR3 nucleotides: TGTGCCAGCAGTTACTCATGGCCGAAGAACACCGGGGAGCTGTTTTTT.

V gene TRBV19 combines with J gene TRBJ1-1; D is undetermined. Germline V lookup: CDR1 LNHDA, CDR2 SQIVND (reference sequence). This CDR3 is built from 14 residues. Between the trimmed V and J ends, which lost 0 bases and 2 bases, there was a span of 7 bases. CDR3 loop: CASSIDPGNTEAFF. The CDR3 DNA reads as TGTGCCAGTAGTATAGATCCGGGAAACACTGAAGCTTTCTTT.